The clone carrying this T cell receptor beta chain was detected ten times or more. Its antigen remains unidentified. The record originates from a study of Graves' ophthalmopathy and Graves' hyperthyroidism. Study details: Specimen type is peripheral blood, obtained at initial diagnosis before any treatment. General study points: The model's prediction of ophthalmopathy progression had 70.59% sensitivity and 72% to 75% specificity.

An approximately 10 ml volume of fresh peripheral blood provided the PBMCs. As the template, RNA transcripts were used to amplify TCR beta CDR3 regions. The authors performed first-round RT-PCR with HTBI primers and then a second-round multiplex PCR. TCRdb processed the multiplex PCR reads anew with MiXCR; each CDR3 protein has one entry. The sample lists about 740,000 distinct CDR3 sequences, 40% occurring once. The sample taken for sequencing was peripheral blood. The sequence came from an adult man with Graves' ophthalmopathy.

CDR3 in amino acids: CASSQPVRGPETQYF. In DNA form, the CDR3 reads TGTGCCAGCAGCCAACCCGTACGGGGTCCAGAGACCCAGTACTTC. V and J are TRBV7-9 and TRBJ2-5; possible D gene TRBD2, 5 bases. CDR1 is SEHNR, CDR2 FQNEAQ, per germline (reference sequence). This CDR3 comprises 15 residues. Trimming stripped 5 bases from V and 4 bases from J, with 17 bases between. Combining the CDR3 with reference TRBV7-9 and TRBJ2-5 gives the whole variable domain DTGVSQNPRHKITKRGQNVTFRCDPISEHNRLYWYRQTLGQGPEFLTYFQNEAQLEKSRLLSDRFSAERPKGSFSTLEIQRTEQGDSAMYLCASSQPVRGPETQYFGPGTRLLVL.